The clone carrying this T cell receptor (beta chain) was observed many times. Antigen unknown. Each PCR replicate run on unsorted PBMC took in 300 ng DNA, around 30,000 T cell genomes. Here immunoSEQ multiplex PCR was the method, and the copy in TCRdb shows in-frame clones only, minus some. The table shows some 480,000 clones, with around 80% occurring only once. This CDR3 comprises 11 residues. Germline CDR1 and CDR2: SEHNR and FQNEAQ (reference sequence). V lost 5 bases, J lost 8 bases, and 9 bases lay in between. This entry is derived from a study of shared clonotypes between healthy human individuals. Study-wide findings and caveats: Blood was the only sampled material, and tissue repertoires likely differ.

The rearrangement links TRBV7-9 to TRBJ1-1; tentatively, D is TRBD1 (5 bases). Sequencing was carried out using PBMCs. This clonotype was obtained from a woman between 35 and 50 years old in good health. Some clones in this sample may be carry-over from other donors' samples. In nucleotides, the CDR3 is TGTGCCAGCAGCCGACAGTTCGAAGCTTTCTTT. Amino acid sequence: CASSRQFEAFF.